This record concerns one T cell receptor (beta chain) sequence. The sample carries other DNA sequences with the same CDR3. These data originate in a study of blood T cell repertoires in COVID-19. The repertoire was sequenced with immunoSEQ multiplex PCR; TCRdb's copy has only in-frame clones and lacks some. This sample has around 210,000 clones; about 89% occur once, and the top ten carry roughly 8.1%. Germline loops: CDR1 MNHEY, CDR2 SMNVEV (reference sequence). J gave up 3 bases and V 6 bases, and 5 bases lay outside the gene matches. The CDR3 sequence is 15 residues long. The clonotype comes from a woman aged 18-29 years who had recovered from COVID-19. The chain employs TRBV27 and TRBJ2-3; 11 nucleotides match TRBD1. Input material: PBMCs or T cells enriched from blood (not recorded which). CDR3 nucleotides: TGTGCCAGCAGAAGGACAGGGGGCTTGACAGATACGCAGTATTTT. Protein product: CASRRTGGLTDTQYF.